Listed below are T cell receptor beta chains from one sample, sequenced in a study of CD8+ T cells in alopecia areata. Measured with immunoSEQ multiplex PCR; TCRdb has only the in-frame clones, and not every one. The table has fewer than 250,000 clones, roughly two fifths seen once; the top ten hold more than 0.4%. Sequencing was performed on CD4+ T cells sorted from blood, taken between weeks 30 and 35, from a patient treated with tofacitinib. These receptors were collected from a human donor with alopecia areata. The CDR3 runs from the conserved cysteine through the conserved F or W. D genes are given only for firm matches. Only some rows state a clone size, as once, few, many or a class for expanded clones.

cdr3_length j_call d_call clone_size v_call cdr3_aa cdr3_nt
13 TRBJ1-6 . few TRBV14 CASQTVINSPLHF TGTGCCAGCCAGACAGTGATTAATTCACCCCTCCACTTT
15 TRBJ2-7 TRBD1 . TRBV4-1 CASSQPGQGLYEQYF TGCGCCAGCAGCCAACCGGGACAGGGGCTTTACGAGCAGTACTTC
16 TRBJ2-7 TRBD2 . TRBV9 CASSPEWASGTYEQYF TGTGCCAGCAGCCCAGAGTGGGCTAGCGGAACCTACGAGCAGTACTTC
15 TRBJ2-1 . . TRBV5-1 CASSLGPEATNEQFF TGCGCCAGCAGCTTGGGGCCAGAGGCCACCAATGAGCAGTTCTTC
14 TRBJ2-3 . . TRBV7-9 CASSLATSTDTQYF TGTGCCAGCAGCCTCGCCACTAGCACAGATACGCAGTATTTT
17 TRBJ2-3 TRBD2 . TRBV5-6 CASSLKLLAGVPDTQYF TGTGCCAGCAGCTTAAAGCTACTAGCGGGAGTCCCAGATACGCAGTATTTT
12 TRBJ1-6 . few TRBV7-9 CASSLDNSPLHF TGTGCCAGCAGCTTAGATAATTCACCCCTCCACTTT
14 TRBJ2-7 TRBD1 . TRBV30 CAWSGMTGLYGQYF TGTGCCTGGAGTGGGATGACAGGGTTATACGGGCAGTACTTC
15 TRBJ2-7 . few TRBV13 CASSLGGHSSYEQYF TGTGCCAGCAGCCTGGGGGGACACAGCTCCTACGAGCAGTACTTC
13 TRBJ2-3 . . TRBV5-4 CASSLGSTDTQYF TGTGCCAGCAGCTTGGGCTCGACAGATACGCAGTATTTT
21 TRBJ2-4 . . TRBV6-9 CASSPGPTVGLVDAAKNIQYF TGTGCCAGCAGCCCCGGGCCAACGGTCGGTTTAGTAGATGCCGCCAAAAACATTCAGTACTTC
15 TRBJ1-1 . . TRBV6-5 CASSYSTPLETEAFF TGTGCCAGCAGTTACTCGACTCCCTTGGAAACTGAAGCTTTCTTT
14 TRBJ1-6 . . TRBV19 CASSYTPVRSPLHF TGTGCCAGTAGCTATACTCCGGTGAGATCACCCCTCCACTTT
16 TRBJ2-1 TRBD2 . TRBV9 CASSVVPSGKVNEQFF TGTGCCAGCAGCGTAGTGCCTAGCGGGAAAGTGAATGAGCAGTTCTTC
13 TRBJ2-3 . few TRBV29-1 CSVERLETDTQYF TGCAGCGTTGAACGTCTCGAGACAGATACGCAGTATTTT
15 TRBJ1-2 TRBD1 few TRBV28 CASSPSDRGNYGYTF TGTGCCAGCAGTCCCAGTGACAGGGGCAACTATGGCTACACCTTC
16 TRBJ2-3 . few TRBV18 CASSPFLPENTDTQYF TGTGCCAGCTCACCATTCCTCCCCGAAAACACAGATACGCAGTATTTT